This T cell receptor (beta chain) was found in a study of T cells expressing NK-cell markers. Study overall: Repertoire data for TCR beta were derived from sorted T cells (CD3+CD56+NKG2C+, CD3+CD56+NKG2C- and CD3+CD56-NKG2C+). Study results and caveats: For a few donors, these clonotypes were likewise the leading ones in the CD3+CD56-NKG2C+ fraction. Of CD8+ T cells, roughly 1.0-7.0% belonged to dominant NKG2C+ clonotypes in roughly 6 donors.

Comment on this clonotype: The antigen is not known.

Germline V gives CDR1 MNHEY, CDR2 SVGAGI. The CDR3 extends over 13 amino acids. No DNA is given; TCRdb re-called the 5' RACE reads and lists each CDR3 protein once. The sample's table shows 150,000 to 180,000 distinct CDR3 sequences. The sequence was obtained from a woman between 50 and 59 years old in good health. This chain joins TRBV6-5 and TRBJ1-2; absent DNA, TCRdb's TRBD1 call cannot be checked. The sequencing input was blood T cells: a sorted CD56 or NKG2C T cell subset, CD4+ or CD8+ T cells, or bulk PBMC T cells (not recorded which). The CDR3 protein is CASSRRTGIGYTF.